Listed here are 32 T cell receptor beta chains from one sample, sequenced in a study of blood T cell repertoires in COVID-19. This table comes from immunoSEQ multiplex PCR, and its TCRdb copy is limited to in-frame clones, with some not included. The sample lists approximately 280,000 clones, roughly 85% occurring once. The sequenced material came from peripheral blood. All receptors derive from a man between 45 and 60 years old with active or convalescent COVID-19.

The chain combines TRBV7-9 with TRBJ1-4, with 11 bases fitting TRBD1. Germline V CDR1 and CDR2: SEHNR, FQNEAQ (reference sequence). This CDR3 is 15 amino acids long. V was pared by 8 bases and J by 7 bases, with 9 bases of the junction left unmatched. The DNA for the CDR3 is TGTGCCAGCTCTCACTCCGGGACAGGGGGTGAAAAACTGTTTTTT. Its translation: CASSHSGTGGEKLFF.

The table lists this clone with a count of one. The rearrangement uses TRBV7-2 and TRBJ2-7; D gene uncertain. V shed 5 bases and J shed 3 bases, with 14 bases lying between them. Germline V CDR1 and CDR2: SGHTA, FQGNSA. This CDR3 has 14 amino acids. CDR3 sequence reads: CASSLASESYEQYF. The CDR3 DNA is TGTGCCAGCAGCCTTGCTAGTGAGAGCTACGAGCAGTACTTC.

The V and J genes are TRBV28 and TRBJ2-1, with a weak D call TRBD2 (6 bases). Germline CDR1 is MDHEN and CDR2 is SYDVKM. The CDR3 totals 16 residues. Trimming took 5 bases from V and 0 from J, leaving 14 bases between them. The CDR3, as DNA: TGTGCCAGCAGTCCTCGGGGAGGCGTCTCCTACAATGAGCAGTTCTTC. The encoded protein is CASSPRGGVSYNEQFF.

The J gene is TRBJ2-3, the V gene TRBV20-1; 11 bases match TRBD2. The CDR3 consists of 17 residues. V gave up 3 bases and J gave up 3 bases; unmatched junction bases: 11. Germline V lookup: CDR1 DFQATT, CDR2 SNEGSKA (reference sequence). For the CDR3, the DNA is TGCAGTGCTAGTAGGCTAGCGGGAGGCGTTGGGACAGATACGCAGTATTTT. It translates to CSASRLAGGVGTDTQYF.

This chain uses TRBV30 with TRBJ2-5, with 9 bases matching TRBD1. This CDR3 has 13 residues. The V and J ends lost 5 bases and 3 bases, in that order; junction bases with no gene match: 4. The germline CDR1 and CDR2 sequences are GTSNPN and SVGIG (reference sequence). This CDR3 is CAWGRQGEETQYF. CDR3 DNA: TGTGCCTGGGGCCGACAGGGGGAAGAGACCCAGTACTTC.

The chain employs TRBV7-9 and TRBJ2-2; 10 bases line up with TRBD1. CDR3 length: 16 residues. Germline V gives CDR1 SEHNR, CDR2 FQNEAQ (reference sequence). J gave up 5 bases and V 1 base, and 4 bases lay outside the gene matches. CDR3 coding DNA: TGTGCCAGCAGCTTAGGACAGGGGGCCGGGACCGGGGAGCTGTTTTTT. Translation gives CASSLGQGAGTGELFF.

This clone was detected a few times. The chain has TRBV6-5 and TRBJ2-7; TRBD1 agrees at 8 bases. Trimming cost V 8 bases and J 3 bases; bases outside gene matches: 3. In germline, CDR1 is MNHEY, CDR2 SVGAGI. The CDR3 sequence is 12 residues long. CDR3 bases: TGTGCCAGCTCCGACAGGGGCTACGAGCAGTACTTC. As protein: CASSDRGYEQYF.

The chain has TRBV10-3 and TRBJ2-1; D is possibly TRBD2 (6 bases). The CDR3 extends over 15 amino acids. Germline CDR1 reads ENHRY; CDR2 reads SYGVKD. V was clipped by 5 bases and J by 2 bases, with 13 bases between them. This chain's CDR3 is CAISPGGNTYNEQFF. The CDR3 DNA reads TGTGCCATCAGTCCGGGCGGGAATACCTACAATGAGCAGTTCTTC.

The V call is TRBV12-2, the J call TRBJ1-5; whether TRBD1, the table's D call, matches the DNA was not checked. TRBV12-2 represents a pseudogene. There are 16 residues in the CDR3. CDR3 amino acids: CASRCRQGPLNQPQHF. In DNA, the CDR3 is TGTGCAAGTCGCTGTCGACAGGGGCCCCTCAATCAGCCCCAGCATTTT.

In nucleotides, the CDR3 is TGTGCCATCAGGGGGGACACGCGATTCTATGGCTACACCTTC. Amino acid sequence: CAIRGDTRFYGYTF. This chain uses TRBV10-3 with TRBJ1-2, with D perhaps TRBD1 (6 bases). V lost 6 bases and J 4 bases, leaving 15 bases between the germline ends. The CDR3 has 14 amino acids. Germline CDR1 reads ENHRY; CDR2 reads SYGVKD.

This clone was seen only once. The rearrangement links TRBV10-3 to TRBJ1-1; TRBD1 aligns across 10 bases. Losses at the gene ends were 4 bases for V and 1 base for J; bases not matched to a gene: 3. This CDR3 has 15 amino acids. Germline V gene data show CDR1 as ENHRY and CDR2 as SYGVKD. The CDR3 loop reads CAISGGQGENTEAFF. The CDR3 nucleotides are TGTGCCATCAGTGGTGGACAGGGGGAGAACACTGAAGCTTTCTTT.

The V and J genes are TRBV9 and TRBJ1-2, with a tentative D call TRBD1 (6 bases). The germline CDR1 and CDR2 sequences are SGDLS and YYNGEE. The CDR3 is made up of 18 amino acids. V was shortened by 3 bases and J by 4 bases, with 25 bases between the two germline ends. The CDR3 sequence: CASSGLRVELQGGYGYTF. In nucleotides, the CDR3 is TGTGCCAGCAGCGGTTTGCGTGTGGAACTCCAAGGGGGCTATGGCTACACCTTC.

The chain couples TRBV4-1 to TRBJ2-5; TRBD1 agrees at 8 bases. CDR1 and CDR2 from the germline V gene are MGHRA and YSYEKL. CDR3 length equals 16 residues. The junction had 11 bases not matched to a gene; V was cut back by 4 bases and J by 4 bases. Here the CDR3 reads CASSLGQGHVGETQYF. The CDR3 DNA sequence: TGCGCCAGCAGCCTTGGACAGGGTCATGTAGGAGAGACCCAGTACTTC.

Note on this clone: Distinct nucleotide sequences in the sample also encode this CDR3. The rearrangement joins TRBV3-1 (or the pseudogene TRBV3-2) to TRBJ2-2; 13 positions match TRBD2. CDR3 size: 15 residues. J gave up 6 bases and V 4 bases, and 2 bases lay outside the gene matches. Per the germline V gene, CDR1 is LGHDT and CDR2 is YNNKEL (reference sequence). Here the CDR3 reads CASSPGLAGSGELFF. The CDR3 nucleotides are TGTGCCAGCAGCCCGGGACTAGCGGGGTCCGGGGAGCTGTTTTTT.

V is TRBV5-1 and J is TRBJ2-1; D is ambiguous. The germline V gene has CDR1 SGHRS and CDR2 YFSETQ. The CDR3 runs to 12 residues. With 2 bases removed from V and 3 bases from J, the gap between germline ends came to 3 bases. The DNA of the CDR3 is TGCGCCAGCAGCTTTCTCTACAATGAGCAGTTCTTC. This gives the protein CASSFLYNEQFF.

The V gene is TRBV28, the J gene TRBJ2-7; 7 bases line up with TRBD2. V lost 5 bases and J lost 2; bases outside the gene matches: 6. This CDR3 is 14 amino acids long. CDR1 and CDR2 (germline): MDHEN, SYDVKM. CDR3 DNA sequence: TGTGCCAGCAGTCGACTAGCCGCCGCCTACGAGCAGTACTTC. It encodes CASSRLAAAYEQYF.

The CDR3 spells CASSYSIATGELFF. In DNA, the CDR3 is TGTGCCAGCAGCTATAGCATAGCCACCGGGGAGCTGTTTTTT. The genes are TRBV6-2 or TRBV6-3 and TRBJ2-2, with D unresolved. CDR3 length equals 14 residues. Germline CDR1 reads MNHEY; CDR2 reads SVGEGT. Trimming stripped 6 bases from V and 4 bases from J, with 12 bases between.

The CDR3 spells CSASTGPGEQYF. The CDR3 nucleotides read TGCAGCGCCTCTACAGGGCCGGGAGAGCAGTACTTC. The chain recombines TRBV29-1 with TRBJ2-7, with D possibly matching TRBD1 (6 bases). Germline CDR1 SQVTM, CDR2 ANQGSEA. The CDR3 spans 12 residues. V lost 7 bases and J lost 7, with 17 bases in between.

This chain connects TRBV7-2 to TRBJ2-1; 7 positions match TRBD2. In germline, CDR1 is SGHTA, CDR2 FQGNSA. The CDR3 has 15 amino acids. V lost 5 bases and J lost 4; bases outside the gene matches: 8. The CDR3, as DNA: TGTGCCAGCAGCCCTAGCGGTAGCGCTTACAATGAGCAGTTCTTC. It specifies CASSPSGSAYNEQFF.

The genes are TRBV24-1 and TRBJ2-5; D remains unclear. V was pared by 3 bases and J by 1 base, with 8 bases between. The CDR3 totals 14 residues. Germline V gives CDR1 KGHDR, CDR2 SFDVKD. The CDR3 region has the DNA TGTGCCACCAGTGATCCTACCCTCCAAGAGACCCAGTACTTC. Amino acids: CATSDPTLQETQYF.

This chain joins TRBV30 and TRBJ2-1, with a weak D call TRBD1 (5 bases). Trimming left V 5 bases short and J 0 bases short, with 11 bases between. Germline-derived CDR1 and CDR2 are GTSNPN and SVGIG (reference sequence). CDR3 size: 14 residues. In DNA, the CDR3 is TGTGCCTGGCGACAGCAAGGCTCCTACAATGAGCAGTTCTTC. It translates to CAWRQQGSYNEQFF. The whole variable domain, filled in from reference TRBV30 and TRBJ2-1, reads SQTIHQWPATLVQPVGSPLSLECTVEGTSNPNLYWYRQAAGRGLQLLFYSVGIGQISSEVPQNLSASRPQDRQFILSSKKLLLSDSGFYLCAWRQQGSYNEQFFGPGTRLTVL.

This clone was found a few times. The chain couples TRBV6-5 to TRBJ2-5, with D maybe TRBD2 (5 bases). The CDR3 sequence is 13 residues long. Per germline, CDR1 MNHEY and CDR2 SVGAGI. Trimming pared 0 bases from V and 3 bases from J, leaving 5 bases between. CDR3 amino acids: CASSYSGKETQYF. CDR3 sequence (DNA): TGTGCCAGCAGTTACTCCGGGAAAGAGACCCAGTACTTC.

The V gene is TRBV6-5, the J gene TRBJ1-5; 7 bases line up with TRBD1. CDR3 length: 15 residues. V was clipped by 4 bases and J by 3 bases; unmatched bases: 6. CDR1 and CDR2 from the germline V gene are MNHEY and SVGAGI. The CDR3 bases are TGTGCCAGCAGTTCCTTAGGGACAGCCAATCAGCCCCAGCATTTT. Translation: CASSSLGTANQPQHF.

The rearrangement joins TRBV27 to TRBJ1-4, with TRBD1 as a possible D gene (6 bases). V lost 4 bases to trimming and J lost 3 bases, with 9 bases between them. Germline CDR1 reads MNHEY; CDR2 reads SMNVEV (reference sequence). The CDR3 extends over 14 amino acids. In DNA form, the CDR3 reads TGTGCCAGCAGTTCCCGACAGGCTAATGAAAAACTGTTTTTT. Translating it yields CASSSRQANEKLFF.

The chain combines TRBV27 with TRBJ2-2; 10 nucleotides agree with TRBD2. Germline-derived CDR1 and CDR2 are MNHEY and SMNVEV (reference sequence). Trimming cost V 4 bases and J 3 bases; bases outside gene matches: 2. The CDR3 has 15 residues. The CDR3 DNA sequence: TGTGCCAGCAGTTCCGGACTAGCGGACACCGGGGAGCTGTTTTTT. Translated: CASSSGLADTGELFF.

The chain joins TRBV27 to TRBJ1-1, with D tentatively TRBD1 (6 bases). Germline values: CDR1 MNHEY, CDR2 SMNVEV (reference sequence). CDR3 length: 13 residues. The V gene lost 4 bases and the J gene lost 1 base, with 7 bases spanning the gap. The CDR3 loop reads CASSYRENTEAFF. In DNA form, the CDR3 reads TGTGCCAGCAGTTACAGGGAGAACACTGAAGCTTTCTTT.

This clone was picked up one time. The V call is TRBV4-2, the J call TRBJ2-1; D gene unclear. Germline CDR1 LGHNA, CDR2 YNFKEQ. The CDR3 is made up of 13 amino acids. The ends were cut back, 1 base at V and 8 bases at J, with 9 bases in the middle. CDR3 residues: CASSQAPSDEQFF. Written as DNA, the CDR3 is TGTGCCAGCAGCCAAGCCCCGAGTGATGAGCAGTTCTTC.

This clone was picked up one time. The genes are TRBV30 and TRBJ1-4; D is unresolved. This CDR3 has 11 amino acids. V lost 1 base and J lost 8, with 5 bases in between. Germline loops: CDR1 GTSNPN, CDR2 SVGIG (reference sequence). CDR3 sequence (DNA): TGTGCCTGGAGTGGCGGGGAAAAACTGTTTTTT. It yields the protein CAWSGGEKLFF.

A few counts support this clone. This sequence joins TRBV5-6 and TRBJ1-1; D unclear. The germline CDR1 and CDR2 sequences are SGHDT and YYEEEE. Trimming pared 3 bases from V and 10 bases from J, leaving 10 bases between. CDR3 length equals 11 residues. The CDR3 is CASSSEGGAFF. Here the CDR3 DNA reads TGTGCCAGCAGCTCCGAGGGAGGAGCTTTCTTT. Supplemented by reference TRBV5-6 and TRBJ1-1, the full variable domain reads DAGVTQSPTHLIKTRGQQVTLRCSPKSGHDTVSWYQQALGQGPQFIFQYYEEEERQRGNFPDRFSGHQFPNYSSELNVNALLLGDSALYLCASSSEGGAFFGQGTRLTVV.

This clone has just one count. The chain couples TRBV12-3 or TRBV12-4 to TRBJ2-7; 7 nucleotides match TRBD2. CDR3 length equals 13 residues. The V gene end was trimmed by 5 bases and the J gene end by 2 bases; junction bases not matched to a gene: 3. CDR3 amino acids: CASSAGLAYEQYF. Here the CDR3 DNA reads TGTGCCAGCAGTGCAGGACTAGCCTACGAGCAGTACTTC.

In this sample, this clone turned up once. The chain joins TRBV6-5 to TRBJ2-7; D perhaps matches TRBD1 (5 bases). Germline V gene lookup returns CDR1 MNHEY and CDR2 SVGAGI. The CDR3 has 13 residues. The V end was cut by 8 bases, the J end by 3 bases, with 14 bases between. CDR3 DNA: TGTGCCAGCCTCGGGCAGGGTGGCTACGAGCAGTACTTC. As protein: CASLGQGGYEQYF.

The V call is TRBV5-8, the J call TRBJ2-5; no clear D gene. V lost 6 bases and J 5 bases, leaving 20 bases between the germline ends. Germline CDR1 is SGHTS and CDR2 is YDEGEE. The CDR3 spans 15 residues. The CDR3, as DNA: TGTGCCAGCACCCTCAGCCCCACCACCAGGGAGACCCAGTACTTC. Encoded protein: CASTLSPTTRETQYF.